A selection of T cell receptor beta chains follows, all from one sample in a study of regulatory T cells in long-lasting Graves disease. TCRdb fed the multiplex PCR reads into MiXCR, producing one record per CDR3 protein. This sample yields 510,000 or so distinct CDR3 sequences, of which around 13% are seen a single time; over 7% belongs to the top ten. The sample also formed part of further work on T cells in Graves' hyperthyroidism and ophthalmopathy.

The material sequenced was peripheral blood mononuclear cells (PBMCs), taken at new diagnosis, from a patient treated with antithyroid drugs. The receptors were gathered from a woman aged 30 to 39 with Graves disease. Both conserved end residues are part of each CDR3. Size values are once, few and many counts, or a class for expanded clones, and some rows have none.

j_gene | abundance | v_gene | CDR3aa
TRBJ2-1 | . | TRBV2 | CASSVFDIGGRSSYNEQFF
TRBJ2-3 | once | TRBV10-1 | CASKASGGTDTQYF
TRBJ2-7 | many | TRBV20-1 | CSASSGLGYEQYF
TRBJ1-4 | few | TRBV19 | CASSQGQVGFEKLFF
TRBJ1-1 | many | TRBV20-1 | CRAHGGTEAFF
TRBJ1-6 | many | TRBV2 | CASSEWGQPNSPLHF
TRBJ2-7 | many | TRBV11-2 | CASSPGGIWAYEQYF
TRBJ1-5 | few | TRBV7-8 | CASSLGSAGNQPQHF
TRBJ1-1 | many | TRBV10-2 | CASSRDTYTEAFF
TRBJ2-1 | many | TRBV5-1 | CASSLVYGRANEQFF
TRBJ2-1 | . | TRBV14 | CASSQEETGGEKQFF
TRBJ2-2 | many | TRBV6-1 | CATRTSQNTGELFF